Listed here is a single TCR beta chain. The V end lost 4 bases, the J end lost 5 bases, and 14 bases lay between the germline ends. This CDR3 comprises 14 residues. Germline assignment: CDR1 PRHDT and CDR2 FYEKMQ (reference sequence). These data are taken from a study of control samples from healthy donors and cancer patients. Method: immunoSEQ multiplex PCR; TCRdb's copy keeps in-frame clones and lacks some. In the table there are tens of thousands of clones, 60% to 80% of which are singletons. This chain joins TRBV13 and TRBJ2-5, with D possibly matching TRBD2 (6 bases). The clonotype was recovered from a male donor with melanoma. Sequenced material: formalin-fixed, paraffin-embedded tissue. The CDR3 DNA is TGTGCCAGCAGCTCCCACGGGAGTTATGAGACCCAGTACTTC. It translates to CASSSHGSYETQYF.